One TCR beta chain is described in this entry. Here immunoSEQ multiplex PCR was the method, and the copy in TCRdb shows in-frame clones only, minus some. The repertoire includes under 85,000 clones, around 90% of them detected once, and more than 8% sits in the top ten. The data stem from a study of T cell changes during pregnancy in multiple sclerosis. V shed 2 bases and J 4 bases; nucleotides not matched to a gene: 2. Germline V gives CDR1 KGHSH, CDR2 LQKENI. This CDR3 spans 14 amino acids. The source material was peripheral blood, sampled after pregnancy. This sequence joins TRBV18 and TRBJ1-2; 9 nucleotides line up with TRBD1. The source of this sequence is a female donor in good health, enrolled as a control in a pregnancy study. The CDR3 spells CASSPGTGFYGYTF. The CDR3 nucleotides read TGTGCCAGCTCACCAGGGACAGGGTTCTATGGCTACACCTTC.